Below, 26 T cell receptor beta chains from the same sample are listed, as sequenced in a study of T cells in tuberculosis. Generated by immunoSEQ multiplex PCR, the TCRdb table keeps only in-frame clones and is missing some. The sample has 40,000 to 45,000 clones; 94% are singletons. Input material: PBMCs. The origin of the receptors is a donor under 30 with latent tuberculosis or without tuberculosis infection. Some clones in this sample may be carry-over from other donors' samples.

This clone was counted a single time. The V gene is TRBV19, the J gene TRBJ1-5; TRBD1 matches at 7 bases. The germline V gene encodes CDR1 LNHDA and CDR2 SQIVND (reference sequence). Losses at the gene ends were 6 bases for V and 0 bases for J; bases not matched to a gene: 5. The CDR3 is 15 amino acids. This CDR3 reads CASRADRLSNQPQHF. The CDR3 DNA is TGTGCCAGTAGAGCGGACAGGCTTAGCAATCAGCCCCAGCATTTT.

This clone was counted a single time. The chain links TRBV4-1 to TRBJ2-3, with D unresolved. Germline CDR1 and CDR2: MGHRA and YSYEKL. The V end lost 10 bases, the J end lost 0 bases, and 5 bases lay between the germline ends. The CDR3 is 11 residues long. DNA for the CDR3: TGCGCCACCTCTAGCACAGATACGCAGTATTTT. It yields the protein CATSSTDTQYF.

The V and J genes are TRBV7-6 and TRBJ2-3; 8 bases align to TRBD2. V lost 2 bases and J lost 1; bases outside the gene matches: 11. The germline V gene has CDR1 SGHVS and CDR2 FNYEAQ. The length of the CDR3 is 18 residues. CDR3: CASSLWFRKRGRTDTQYF. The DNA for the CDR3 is TGTGCCAGCAGCTTATGGTTCAGGAAGCGGGGGCGCACAGATACGCAGTATTTT.

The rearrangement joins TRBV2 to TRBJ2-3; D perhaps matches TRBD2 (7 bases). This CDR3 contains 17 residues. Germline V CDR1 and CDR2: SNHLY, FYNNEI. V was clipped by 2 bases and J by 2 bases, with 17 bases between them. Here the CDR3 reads CASSERTKAGHTDTQYF. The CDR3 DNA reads TGTGCCAGCAGTGAACGAACCAAAGCGGGACACACAGATACGCAGTATTTT.

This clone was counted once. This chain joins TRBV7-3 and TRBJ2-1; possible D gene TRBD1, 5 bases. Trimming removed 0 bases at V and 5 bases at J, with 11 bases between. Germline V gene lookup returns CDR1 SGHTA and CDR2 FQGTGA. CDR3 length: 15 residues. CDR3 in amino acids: CASSLTAGLNNEQFF. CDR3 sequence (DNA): TGTGCCAGCAGCTTAACGGCAGGGTTAAACAATGAGCAGTTCTTC.

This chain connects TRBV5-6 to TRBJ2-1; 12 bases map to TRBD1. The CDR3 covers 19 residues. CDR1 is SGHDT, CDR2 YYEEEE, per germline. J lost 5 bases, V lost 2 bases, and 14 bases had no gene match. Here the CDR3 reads CASSLSGTGGELPNNEQFF. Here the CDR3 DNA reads TGTGCCAGCAGCTTATCCGGGACAGGGGGCGAATTACCAAACAATGAGCAGTTCTTC.

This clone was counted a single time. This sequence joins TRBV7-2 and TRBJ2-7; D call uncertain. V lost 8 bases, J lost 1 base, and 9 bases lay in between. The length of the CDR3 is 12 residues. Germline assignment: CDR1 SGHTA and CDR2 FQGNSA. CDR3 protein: CASGLRSYEQYF. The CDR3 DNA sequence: TGTGCCAGCGGGCTACGATCCTACGAGCAGTACTTC.

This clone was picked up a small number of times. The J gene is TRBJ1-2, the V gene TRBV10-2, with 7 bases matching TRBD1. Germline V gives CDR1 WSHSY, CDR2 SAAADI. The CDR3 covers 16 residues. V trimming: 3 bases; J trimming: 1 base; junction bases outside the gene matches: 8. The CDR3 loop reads CASSDKRRGNNYGYTF. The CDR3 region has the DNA TGCGCCAGCAGTGATAAACGCAGGGGGAATAACTATGGCTACACCTTC.

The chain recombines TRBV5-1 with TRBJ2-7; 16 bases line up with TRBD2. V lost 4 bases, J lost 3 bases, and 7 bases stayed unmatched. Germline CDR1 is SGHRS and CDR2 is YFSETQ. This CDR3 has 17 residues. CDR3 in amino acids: CASSPGLAGGILYEQYF. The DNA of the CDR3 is TGCGCCAGCAGCCCGGGACTAGCGGGAGGGATTCTCTACGAGCAGTACTTC. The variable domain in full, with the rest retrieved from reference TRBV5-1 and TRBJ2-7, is KAGVTQTPRYLIKTRGQQVTLSCSPISGHRSVSWYQQTPGQGLQFLFEYFSETQRNKGNFPGRFSGRQFSNSRSEMNVSTLELGDSALYLCASSPGLAGGILYEQYFGPGTRLTVT.

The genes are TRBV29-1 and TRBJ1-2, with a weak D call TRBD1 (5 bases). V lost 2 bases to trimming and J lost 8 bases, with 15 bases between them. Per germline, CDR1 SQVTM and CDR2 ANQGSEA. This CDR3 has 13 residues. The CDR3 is CSVESLGAGGYTF. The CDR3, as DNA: TGCAGCGTTGAATCGCTCGGGGCGGGGGGCTACACCTTC. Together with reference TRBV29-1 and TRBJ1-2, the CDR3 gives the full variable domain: SAVISQKPSRDICQRGTSLTIQCQVDSQVTMMFWYRQQPGQSLTLIATANQGSEATYESGFVIDKFPISRPNLTFSTLTVSNMSPEDSSIYLCSVESLGAGGYTFGSGTRLTVV.

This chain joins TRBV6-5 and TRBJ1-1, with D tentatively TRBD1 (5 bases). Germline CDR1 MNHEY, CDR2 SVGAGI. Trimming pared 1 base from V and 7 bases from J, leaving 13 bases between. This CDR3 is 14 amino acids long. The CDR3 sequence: CASSYFGGEGEAFF. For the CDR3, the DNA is TGTGCCAGCAGTTACTTTGGAGGGGAGGGTGAAGCTTTCTTT.

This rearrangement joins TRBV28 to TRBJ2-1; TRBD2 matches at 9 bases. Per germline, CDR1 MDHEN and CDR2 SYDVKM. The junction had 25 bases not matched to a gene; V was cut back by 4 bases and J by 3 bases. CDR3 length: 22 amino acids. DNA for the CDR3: TGTGCCAGCAGTTCGTTCCCGACGAGGGGGCGGGAGGGCCGGAAACTCTACAATGAGCAGTTCTTC. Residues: CASSSFPTRGREGRKLYNEQFF.

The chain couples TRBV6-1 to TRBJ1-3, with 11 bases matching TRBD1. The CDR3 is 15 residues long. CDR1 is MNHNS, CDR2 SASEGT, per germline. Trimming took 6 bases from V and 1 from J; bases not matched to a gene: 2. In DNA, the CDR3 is TGTGCCAGCAGGGGACAGGGGGTGTCTGGAAACACCATATATTTT. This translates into CASRGQGVSGNTIYF.

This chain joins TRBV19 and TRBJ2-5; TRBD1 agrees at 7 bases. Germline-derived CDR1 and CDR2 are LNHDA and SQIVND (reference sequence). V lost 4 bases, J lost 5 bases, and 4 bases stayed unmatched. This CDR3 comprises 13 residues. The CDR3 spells CASSNTGAETQYF. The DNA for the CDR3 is TGTGCCAGTAGTAATACAGGGGCGGAGACCCAGTACTTC. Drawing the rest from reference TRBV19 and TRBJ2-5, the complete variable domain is DGGITQSPKYLFRKEGQNVTLSCEQNLNHDAMYWYRQDPGQGLRLIYYSQIVNDFQKGDIAEGYSVSREKKESFPLTVTSAQKNPTAFYLCASSNTGAETQYFGPGTRLLVL.

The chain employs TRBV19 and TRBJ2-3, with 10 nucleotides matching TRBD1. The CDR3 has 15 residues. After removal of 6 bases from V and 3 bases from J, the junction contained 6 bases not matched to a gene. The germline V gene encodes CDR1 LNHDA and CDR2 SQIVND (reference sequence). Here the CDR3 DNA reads TGTGCCAGTAGAGGTGGGGACAGGGGTACAGATACGCAGTATTTT. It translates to CASRGGDRGTDTQYF.

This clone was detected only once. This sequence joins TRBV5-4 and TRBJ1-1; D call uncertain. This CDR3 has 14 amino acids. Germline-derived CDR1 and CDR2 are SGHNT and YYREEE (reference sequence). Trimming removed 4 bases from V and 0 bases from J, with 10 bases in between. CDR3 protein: CASSATQMNTEAFF. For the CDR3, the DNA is TGTGCCAGCAGCGCCACACAGATGAACACTGAAGCTTTCTTT.

CDR3 loop: CASSLGLAAASYEQYF. DNA of the CDR3: TGTGCCAGCAGCTTAGGGCTAGCGGCCGCCTCCTACGAGCAGTACTTC. The chain couples TRBV7-9 to TRBJ2-7, with TRBD2 matching over 7 bases. Per the germline V gene, CDR1 is SEHNR and CDR2 is FQNEAQ (reference sequence). The CDR3 sequence is 16 residues long. Trimming at V came to 1 base and at J to 0 bases, leaving 6 bases not matched to a gene.

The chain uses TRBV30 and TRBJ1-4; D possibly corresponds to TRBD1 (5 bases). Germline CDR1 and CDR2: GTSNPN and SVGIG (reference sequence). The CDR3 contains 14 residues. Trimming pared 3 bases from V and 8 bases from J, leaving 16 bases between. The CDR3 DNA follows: TGTGCCTGGAGCCCAGGGTTTATGGGAGAAAAACTGTTTTTT. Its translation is CAWSPGFMGEKLFF.

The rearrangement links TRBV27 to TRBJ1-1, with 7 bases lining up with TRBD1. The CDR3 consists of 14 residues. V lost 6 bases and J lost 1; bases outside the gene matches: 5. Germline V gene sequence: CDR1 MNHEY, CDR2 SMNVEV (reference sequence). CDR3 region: CASRKGDRNTEAFF. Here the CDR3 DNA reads TGTGCCAGCAGAAAGGGGGACAGGAACACTGAAGCTTTCTTT.

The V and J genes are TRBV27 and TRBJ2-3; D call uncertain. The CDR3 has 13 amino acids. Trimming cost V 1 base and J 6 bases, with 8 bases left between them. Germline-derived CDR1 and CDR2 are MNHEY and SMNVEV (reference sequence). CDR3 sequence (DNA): TGTGCCAGCAGTTTATGGGTGCGGGATACGCAGTATTTT. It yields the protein CASSLWVRDTQYF.

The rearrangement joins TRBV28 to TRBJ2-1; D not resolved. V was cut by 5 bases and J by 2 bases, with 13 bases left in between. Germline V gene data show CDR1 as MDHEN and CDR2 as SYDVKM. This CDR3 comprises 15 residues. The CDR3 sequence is CASSLTVATYNEQFF. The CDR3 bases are TGTGCCAGCAGTCTCACCGTGGCCACCTACAATGAGCAGTTCTTC.

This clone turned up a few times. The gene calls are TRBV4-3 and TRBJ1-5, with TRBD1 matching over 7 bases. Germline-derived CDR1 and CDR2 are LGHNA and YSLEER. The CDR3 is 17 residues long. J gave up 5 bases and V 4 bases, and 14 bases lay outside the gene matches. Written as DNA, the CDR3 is TGCGCCAGCAGCCCTCACTACCGGGACAGTAATGATCAGCCCCAGCATTTT. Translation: CASSPHYRDSNDQPQHF.

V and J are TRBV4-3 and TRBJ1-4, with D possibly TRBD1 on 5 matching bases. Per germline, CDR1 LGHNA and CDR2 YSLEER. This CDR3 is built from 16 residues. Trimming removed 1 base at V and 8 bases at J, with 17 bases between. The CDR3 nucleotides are TGCGCCAGCAGCCAAGCTGGGACTTCCGGTTGGGAAAAACTGTTTTTT. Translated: CASSQAGTSGWEKLFF.

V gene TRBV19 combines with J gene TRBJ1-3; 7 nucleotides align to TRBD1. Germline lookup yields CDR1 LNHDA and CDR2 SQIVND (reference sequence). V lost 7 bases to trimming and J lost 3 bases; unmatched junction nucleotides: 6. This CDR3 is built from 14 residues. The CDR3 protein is CASMPGQLGNTIYF. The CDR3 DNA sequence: TGTGCCAGTATGCCGGGACAGCTTGGAAACACCATATATTTT.

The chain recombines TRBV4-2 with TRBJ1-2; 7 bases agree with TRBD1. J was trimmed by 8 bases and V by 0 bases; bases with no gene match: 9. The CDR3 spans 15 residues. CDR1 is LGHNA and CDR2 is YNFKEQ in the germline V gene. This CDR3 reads CASSQEEGAPAGYTF. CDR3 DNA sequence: TGTGCCAGCAGCCAAGAGGAGGGGGCTCCGGCGGGCTACACCTTC.

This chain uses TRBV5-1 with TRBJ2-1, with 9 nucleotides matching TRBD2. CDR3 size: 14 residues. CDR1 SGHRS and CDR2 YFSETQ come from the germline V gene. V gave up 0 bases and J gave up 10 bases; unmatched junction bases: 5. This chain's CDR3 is CASSLVAGEEEQFF. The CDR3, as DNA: TGCGCCAGCAGCTTGGTAGCGGGAGAGGAAGAGCAGTTCTTC. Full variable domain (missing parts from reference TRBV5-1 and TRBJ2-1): KAGVTQTPRYLIKTRGQQVTLSCSPISGHRSVSWYQQTPGQGLQFLFEYFSETQRNKGNFPGRFSGRQFSNSRSEMNVSTLELGDSALYLCASSLVAGEEEQFFGPGTRLTVL.